This T cell receptor (beta chain) was recorded in a study of T cells expressing NK-cell markers. Study background: All TCR beta repertoires analysed originated from sorted CD3+CD56+NKG2C+, CD3+CD56+NKG2C- and CD3+CD56-NKG2C+ T cells.

Reprocessing the 5' RACE reads, TCRdb reports a single entry for every CDR3 protein and omits DNA. Recorded for this sample: 150,000 to 170,000 distinct CDR3 sequences. General study findings and limits: The CD3+CD56-NKG2C+ fraction of several donors was likewise dominated by these clonotypes.

Germline values: CDR1 SGHVS, CDR2 FNYEAQ. This CDR3 has 14 amino acids. About this clonotype itself: As yet, its antigen is unknown.

This clonotype originated in a woman aged 50 to 60 in good health. Sequencing was performed on blood T cells: a sorted CD56 or NKG2C T cell subset, CD4+ or CD8+ T cells, or bulk PBMC T cells (not recorded which). The chain employs TRBV7-6 and TRBJ2-7; without DNA, the TCRdb call of TRBD1 cannot be checked. The CDR3 loop reads CASSSLEDGYEQYF.